This TCR beta chain originates from a study of T-cell reconstitution after alpha-beta-depleted transplantation in children. CDR3 length equals 15 residues. Germline CDR1 reads SGHRS; CDR2 reads YFSETQ. Trimming removed 0 bases from V and 6 bases from J, with 12 bases in between. Researchers prepared the TCRbeta library using unique molecular identifiers, the study reports. MiXCR, applied by TCRdb to the PCR reads, yields one record per CDR3 protein. There are a few hundred thousand distinct CDR3 sequences in the sample; approximately 9.9% occur only once, and around 5% lies in the top ten. This clonotype was detected ten times or more.

The chain couples TRBV5-1 to TRBJ1-4; a weak D match, TRBD1 (5 bases). Source: PBMCs from the stem cell graft donor, taken from the stem cell graft. This clonotype was sampled from a human donor who donated a stem cell graft to a child with SCID. The CDR3 region is CASSLGGQGDEKLFF. In DNA, the CDR3 is TGCGCCAGCAGCTTGGGAGGACAAGGAGATGAAAAACTGTTTTTT. Looking up the rest from reference TRBV5-1 and TRBJ1-4 gives the full variable domain: KAGVTQTPRYLIKTRGQQVTLSCSPISGHRSVSWYQQTPGQGLQFLFEYFSETQRNKGNFPGRFSGRQFSNSRSEMNVSTLELGDSALYLCASSLGGQGDEKLFFGSGTQLSVL.